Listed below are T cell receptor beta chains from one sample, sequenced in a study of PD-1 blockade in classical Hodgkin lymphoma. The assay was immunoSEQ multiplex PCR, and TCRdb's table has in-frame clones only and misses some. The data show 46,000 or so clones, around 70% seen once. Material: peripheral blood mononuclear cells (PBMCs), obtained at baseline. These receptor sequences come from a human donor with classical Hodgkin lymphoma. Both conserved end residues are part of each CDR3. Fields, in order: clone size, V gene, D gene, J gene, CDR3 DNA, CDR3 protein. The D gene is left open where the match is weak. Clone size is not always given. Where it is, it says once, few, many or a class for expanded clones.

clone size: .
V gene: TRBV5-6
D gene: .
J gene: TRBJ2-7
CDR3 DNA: TGTGCCAGCAGCTACAGTGGGGGAGGCTACGAGCAGTACTTC
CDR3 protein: CASSYSGGGYEQYF

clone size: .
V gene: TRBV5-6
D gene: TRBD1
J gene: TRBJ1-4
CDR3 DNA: TGTGCCAGCAGCGGTACAGGGGTAACTAATGAAAAACTGTTTTTT
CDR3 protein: CASSGTGVTNEKLFF

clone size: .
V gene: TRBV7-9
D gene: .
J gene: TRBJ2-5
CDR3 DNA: TGTGCCAGCAGCTTAGAGGCGCTTCCCTTGGGAGAGACCCAGTACTTC
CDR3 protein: CASSLEALPLGETQYF

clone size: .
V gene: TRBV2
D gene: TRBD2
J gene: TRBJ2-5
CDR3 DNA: TGTGCCAGCCAAGGGACTAGCGGGAGGGAGACCCAGTACTTC
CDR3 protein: CASQGTSGRETQYF

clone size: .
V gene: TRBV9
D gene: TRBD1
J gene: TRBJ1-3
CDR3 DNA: TGTGCCAGCAGCGTACTTGGACAGGGTAGTGGGTCTGGAAACACCATATATTTT
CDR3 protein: CASSVLGQGSGSGNTIYF

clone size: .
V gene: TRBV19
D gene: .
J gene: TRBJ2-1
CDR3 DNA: TGTGCCAGTAGTATTAGGGTCTACAATGAGCAGTTCTTC
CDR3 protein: CASSIRVYNEQFF

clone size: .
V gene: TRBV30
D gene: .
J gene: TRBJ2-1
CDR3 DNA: TGTGCCTGGAGTGTTCAATCCTACAATGAGCAGTTCTTC
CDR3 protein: CAWSVQSYNEQFF

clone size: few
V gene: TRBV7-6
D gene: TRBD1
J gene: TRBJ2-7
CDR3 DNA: TGTGCCAGCAGCTCCGGACAGGGGATCTCCTACGAGCAGTACTTC
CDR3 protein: CASSSGQGISYEQYF

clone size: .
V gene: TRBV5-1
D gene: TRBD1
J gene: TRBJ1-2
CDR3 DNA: TGCGCCAGCAGCTCAGGGACAGCGCCCTATGGCTACACCTTC
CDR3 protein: CASSSGTAPYGYTF

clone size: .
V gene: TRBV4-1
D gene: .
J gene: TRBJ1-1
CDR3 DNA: TGCGCCAGCAGCCAAGCAGGGCCTCCACGGGGGGCTTTCTTT
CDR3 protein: CASSQAGPPRGAFF

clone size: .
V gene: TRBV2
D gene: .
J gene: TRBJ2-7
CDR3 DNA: TGTGCCAGCAGTGATTCCGGCACAACCTACGAGCAGTACTTC
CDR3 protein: CASSDSGTTYEQYF

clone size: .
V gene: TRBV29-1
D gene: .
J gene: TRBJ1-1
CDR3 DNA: TGCAGCGTTGATCCCGGACAAGTCACTGAAGCTTTCTTT
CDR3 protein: CSVDPGQVTEAFF

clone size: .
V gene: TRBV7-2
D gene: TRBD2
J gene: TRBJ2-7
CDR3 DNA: TGTGCCAGCAGCTTAGCTAGCGGGAGCCTCTACGAGCAGTACTTC
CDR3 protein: CASSLASGSLYEQYF

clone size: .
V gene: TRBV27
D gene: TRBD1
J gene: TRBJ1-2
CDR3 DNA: TGTGCCAGCAGCCGAGCCGGGACAGGACCATTATTTGGCTACACCTTC
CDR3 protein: CASSRAGTGPLFGYTF

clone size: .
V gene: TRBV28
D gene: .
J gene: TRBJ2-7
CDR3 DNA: TGTGCCAGCAGCTTCCGCTCACTAGCTCACGAGCAGTACTTC
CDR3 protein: CASSFRSLAHEQYF

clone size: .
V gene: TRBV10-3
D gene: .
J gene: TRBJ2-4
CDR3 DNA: TGTGCCATCAGTGACGTAGGGGAAGCCAAAAACATTCAGTACTTC
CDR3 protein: CAISDVGEAKNIQYF

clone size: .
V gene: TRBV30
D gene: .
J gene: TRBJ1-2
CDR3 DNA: TGTGCCTGGACTTCACTGCTATATGGCTACACCTTC
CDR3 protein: CAWTSLLYGYTF

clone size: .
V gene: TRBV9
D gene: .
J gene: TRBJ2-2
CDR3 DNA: TGTGCCAGCAGCACTAACAGGGATAGTGGCACCGGGGAGCTGTTTTTT
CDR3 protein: CASSTNRDSGTGELFF

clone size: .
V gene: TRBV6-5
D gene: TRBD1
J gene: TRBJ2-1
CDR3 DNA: TGTGCCAGCAGTTACGGGACAGGGGGCTACAATGAGCAGTTCTTC
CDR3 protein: CASSYGTGGYNEQFF

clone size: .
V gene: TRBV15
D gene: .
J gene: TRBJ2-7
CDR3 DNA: TGTGCCACCAGCATCCGGGACGGTACCTACGAGCAGTACTTC
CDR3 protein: CATSIRDGTYEQYF

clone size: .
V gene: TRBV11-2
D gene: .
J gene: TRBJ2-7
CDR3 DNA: TGTGCCAGCAGCCCAGGTAGCTCCTACGAGCAGTACTTC
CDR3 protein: CASSPGSSYEQYF

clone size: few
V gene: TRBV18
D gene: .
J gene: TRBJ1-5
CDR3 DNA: TGTGCCAGCTCATCCTCCGTGGGGACGACCAATCAGCCCCAGCATTTT
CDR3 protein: CASSSSVGTTNQPQHF

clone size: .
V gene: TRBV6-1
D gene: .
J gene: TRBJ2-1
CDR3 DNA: TGTGCCAGCAGTAACCAGGGTGACTACTACAATGAGCAGTTCTTC
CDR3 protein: CASSNQGDYYNEQFF

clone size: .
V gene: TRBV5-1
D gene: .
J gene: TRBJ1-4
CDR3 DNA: TGCGCCAGCAGCTTGGCAGGGAATGATAATGAAAAACTGTTTTTT
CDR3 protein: CASSLAGNDNEKLFF

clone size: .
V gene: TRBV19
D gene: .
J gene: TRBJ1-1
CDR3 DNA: TGTGCCAGTAGTATAGCCAGCCTGAACACTGAAGCTTTCTTT
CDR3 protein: CASSIASLNTEAFF

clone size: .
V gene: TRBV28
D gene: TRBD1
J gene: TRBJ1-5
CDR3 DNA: TGTGCCAGCAGTCCAGGGGGTTCTGGCAATCAGCCCCAGCATTTT
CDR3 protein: CASSPGGSGNQPQHF

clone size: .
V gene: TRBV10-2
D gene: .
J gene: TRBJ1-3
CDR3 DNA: TGCGCCAGCAAGATCAGCGGAACGCTTGGAAACACCATATATTTT
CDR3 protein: CASKISGTLGNTIYF

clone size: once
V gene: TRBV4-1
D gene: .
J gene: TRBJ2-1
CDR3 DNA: TGCGCCAGCAGCCAAGATCGGGCCACCGTCAATCTGTTCTTC
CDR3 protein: CASSQDRATVNLFF

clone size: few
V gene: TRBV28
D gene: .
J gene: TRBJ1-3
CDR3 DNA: TGTGCCAGCACCTTCCAGTCAGGCTCTGGAAACACCATATATTTT
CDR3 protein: CASTFQSGSGNTIYF

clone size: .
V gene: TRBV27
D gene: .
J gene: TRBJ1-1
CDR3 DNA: TGTGCCAGCAGTTTGGGGGGGGTCATGAACACTGAAGCTTTCTTT
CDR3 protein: CASSLGGVMNTEAFF

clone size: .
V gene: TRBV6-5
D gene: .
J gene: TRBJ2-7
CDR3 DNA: TGTGCCAGCAGTTCATGGACGGGATCCTACGAGCAGTACTTC
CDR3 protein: CASSSWTGSYEQYF

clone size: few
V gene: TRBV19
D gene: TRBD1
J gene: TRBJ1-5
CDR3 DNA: TGTGCCAGTAAGACAGGGGGATCATGGCATCAGCCCCAGCATTTT
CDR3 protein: CASKTGGSWHQPQHF

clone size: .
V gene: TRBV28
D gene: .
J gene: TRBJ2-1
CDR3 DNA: TGTGCCAGCAGTACCGCCGGGACCGCCTCCTACAATGAGCAGTTCTTC
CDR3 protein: CASSTAGTASYNEQFF

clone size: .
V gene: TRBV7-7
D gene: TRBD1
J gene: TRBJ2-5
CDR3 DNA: TGTGCTAGCAGCCCCTGGGACAGGGGGCAAGAGACCCAGTACTTC
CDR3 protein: CASSPWDRGQETQYF

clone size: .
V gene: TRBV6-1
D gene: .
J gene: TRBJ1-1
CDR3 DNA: TGTGCCAGCAGTTATGGGTGGGAGGACACTGAAGCTTTCTTT
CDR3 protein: CASSYGWEDTEAFF

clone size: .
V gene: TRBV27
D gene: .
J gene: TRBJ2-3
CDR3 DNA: TGTGCCAGCAGTTTACTCGGGGGGCCGGCAGATACGCAGTATTTT
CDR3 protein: CASSLLGGPADTQYF

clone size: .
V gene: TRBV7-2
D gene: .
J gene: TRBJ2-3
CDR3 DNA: TGTGCCAGCAGCTTAAGTGGGCTAGCAGATACGCAGTATTTT
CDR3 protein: CASSLSGLADTQYF

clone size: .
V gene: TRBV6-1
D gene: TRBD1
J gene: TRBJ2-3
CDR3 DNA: TGTGCCAGCAGTGAATTGGGGACAGGGGCCGCGGATACGCAGTATTTT
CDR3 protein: CASSELGTGAADTQYF

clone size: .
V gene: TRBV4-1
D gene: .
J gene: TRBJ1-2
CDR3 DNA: TGCGCCAGCAGCCAAAGGGGGGCAGAAGCAGGCTATGGCTACACCTTC
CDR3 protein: CASSQRGAEAGYGYTF

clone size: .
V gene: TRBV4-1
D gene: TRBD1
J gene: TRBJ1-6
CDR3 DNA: TGCGCCAGCAGCCAAGCAGGGGGCAGGAATTCACCCCTCCACTTT
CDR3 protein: CASSQAGGRNSPLHF

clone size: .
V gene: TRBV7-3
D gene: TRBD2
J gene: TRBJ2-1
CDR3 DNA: TGTGCCAGCAGCCCCCTAGCGGGAGTATCGTACAATGAGCAGTTCTTC
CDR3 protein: CASSPLAGVSYNEQFF

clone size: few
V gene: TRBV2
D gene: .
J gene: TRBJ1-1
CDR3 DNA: TGTGCCAGCAGTGTCCCTCTATCAGGGGAATTCACTGAAGCTTTCTTT
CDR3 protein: CASSVPLSGEFTEAFF

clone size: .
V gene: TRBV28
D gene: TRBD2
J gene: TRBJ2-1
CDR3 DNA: TGTGCCAGCAGTCCACCGACTAGCGGACTGAGCTCCTACAATGAGCAGTTCTTC
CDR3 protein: CASSPPTSGLSSYNEQFF

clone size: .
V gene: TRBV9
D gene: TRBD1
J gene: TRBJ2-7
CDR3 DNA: TGTGCCAGCAGCCCACGGGACAGACTCACCGTCTCCTACGAGCAGTACTTC
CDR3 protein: CASSPRDRLTVSYEQYF

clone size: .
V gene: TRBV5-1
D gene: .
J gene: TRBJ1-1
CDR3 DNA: TGCGCCAGCAGCTTGGGGGGCTCGAACACTGAAGCTTTCTTT
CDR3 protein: CASSLGGSNTEAFF

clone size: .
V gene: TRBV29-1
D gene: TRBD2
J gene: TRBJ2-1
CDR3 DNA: TGCAGCGTTGAAATCCAGCGGGAGCCCTACAATGAGCAGTTCTTC
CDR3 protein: CSVEIQREPYNEQFF

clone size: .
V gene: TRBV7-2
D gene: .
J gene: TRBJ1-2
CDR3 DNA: TGTGCCAGCAGCTTAGATGGGACACGAGATGGCTACACCTTC
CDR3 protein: CASSLDGTRDGYTF

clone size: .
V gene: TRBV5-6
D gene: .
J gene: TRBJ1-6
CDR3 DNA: TGTGCCAGCAGCTTGAGAGGGACGCTGAATTCACCCCTCCACTTT
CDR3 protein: CASSLRGTLNSPLHF

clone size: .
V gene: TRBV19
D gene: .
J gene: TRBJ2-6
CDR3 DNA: TGTGCCAGTAGTATAGGGGAAGAGGTTATTCCCCTCTCTGGGGCCAACGTCCTGACTTTC
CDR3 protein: CASSIGEEVIPLSGANVLTF